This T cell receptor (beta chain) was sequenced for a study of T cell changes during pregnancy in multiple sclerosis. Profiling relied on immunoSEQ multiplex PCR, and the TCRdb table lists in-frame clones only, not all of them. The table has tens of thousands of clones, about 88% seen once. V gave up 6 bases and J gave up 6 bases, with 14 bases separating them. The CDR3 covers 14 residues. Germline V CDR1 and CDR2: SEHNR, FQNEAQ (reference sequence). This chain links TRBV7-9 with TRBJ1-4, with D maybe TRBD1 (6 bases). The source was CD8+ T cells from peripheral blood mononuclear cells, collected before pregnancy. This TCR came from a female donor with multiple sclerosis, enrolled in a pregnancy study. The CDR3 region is CASRPGGGYEKLFF. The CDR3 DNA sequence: TGTGCCAGCAGGCCCGGGGGGGGCTATGAAAAACTGTTTTTT.